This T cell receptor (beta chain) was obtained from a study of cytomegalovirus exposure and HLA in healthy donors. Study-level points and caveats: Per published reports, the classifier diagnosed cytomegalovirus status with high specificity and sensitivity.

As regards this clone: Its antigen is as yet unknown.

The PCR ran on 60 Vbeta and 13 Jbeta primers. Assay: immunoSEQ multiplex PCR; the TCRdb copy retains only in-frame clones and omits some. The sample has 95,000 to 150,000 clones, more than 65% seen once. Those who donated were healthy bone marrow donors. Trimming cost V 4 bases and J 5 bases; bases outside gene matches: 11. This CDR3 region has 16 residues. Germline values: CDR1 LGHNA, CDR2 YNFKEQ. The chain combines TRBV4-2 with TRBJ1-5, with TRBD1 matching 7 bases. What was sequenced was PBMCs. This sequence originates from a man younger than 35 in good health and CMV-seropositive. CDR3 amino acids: CASSPTLGTDYQPQHF. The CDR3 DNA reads TGTGCCAGCAGCCCCACCTTAGGGACAGACTATCAGCCCCAGCATTTT.